The sequence of this TCR beta chain was determined in a study of post-analysis software for immune sequencing data. Overall study context: As for disease course, relapsing-remitting, secondary progressive and progressive-relapsing multiple sclerosis were all included. General observations from the study: The authors found that F measure strongly co-clustered same-batch samples. Roughly five TRBV segments appeared more often in patients than in controls, and TRBV5-6, TRBV5-1 and TRBV20-1 were among these.

This CDR3 has 14 residues. V was trimmed by 6 bases and J by 5 bases, leaving 13 bases between them. TCR beta libraries were prepared from cDNA with unique molecular identifiers. Each batch of about 0.85 to 10 million T cells produced hundreds of thousands of cDNA molecules. TCRdb processed the PCR reads anew with MiXCR; each CDR3 protein has one entry. The repertoire consists of fewer than 850,000 distinct CDR3 sequences, with 46% occurring once and the leading ten covering 4.9%. This clonotype was counted ten times or more. The antigen is unknown. This clonotype was obtained from a girl between 10 and 17 years old with multiple sclerosis. The source material was blood. The chain recombines TRBV12-3 or TRBV12-4 with TRBJ1-4; weak D call: TRBD1 (5 bases). The CDR3 here is CASRPGDQNEKLFF. The CDR3 nucleotides read TGTGCCAGCAGGCCCGGGGACCAAAATGAAAAACTGTTTTTT.